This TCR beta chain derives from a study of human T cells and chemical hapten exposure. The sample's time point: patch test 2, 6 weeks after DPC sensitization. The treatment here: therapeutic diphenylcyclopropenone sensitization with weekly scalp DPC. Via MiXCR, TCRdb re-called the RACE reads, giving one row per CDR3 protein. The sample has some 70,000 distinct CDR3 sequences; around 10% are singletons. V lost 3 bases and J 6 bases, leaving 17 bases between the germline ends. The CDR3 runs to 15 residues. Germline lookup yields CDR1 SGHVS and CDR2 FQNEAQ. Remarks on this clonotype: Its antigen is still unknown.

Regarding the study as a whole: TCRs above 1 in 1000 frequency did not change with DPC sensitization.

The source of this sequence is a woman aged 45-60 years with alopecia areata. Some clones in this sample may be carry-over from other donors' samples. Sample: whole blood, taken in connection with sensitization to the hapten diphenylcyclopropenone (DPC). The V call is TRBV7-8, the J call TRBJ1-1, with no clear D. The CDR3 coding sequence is TGTGCCAGCAGCTTCCCAACGGGAGCCACCTCTGAAGCTTTCTTT. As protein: CASSFPTGATSEAFF.